Shown below are 18 T cell receptor beta chains from a single sample sequenced in a study of T cells in women clearing cervical HPV infection. Libraries were prepared by immunoSEQ multiplex PCR; TCRdb keeps only in-frame clonotypes and omits some of them. This sample contains about 20,000 clones. Sequencing was done on a sample of blood buffy coat. The receptors shown here come from a woman aged 18-69 years with a cervical HPV16 infection that either progressed to CIN3+ or cleared (not recorded which).

Concerning this clone itself: The CDR3 goes on 3 residues after the read ends, and that part is filled in from the germline J gene. This chain uses TRBV19 with TRBJ1-6; weak D call: TRBD1 (6 bases). Between the trimmed V and J ends, which lost 4 bases and 8 bases, there was a span of 12 bases. Germline values: CDR1 LNHDA, CDR2 SQIVND (reference sequence). The CDR3 has 14 amino acids. CDR3 region: CASSRRTDDSPLHF. The CDR3 DNA, read in part, is TGTGCCAGTAGTAGGAGGACAGATGATTCACCC.

Details on this clone: The read halts 3 residues ahead of the CDR3 end, with the missing end drawn from the germline J gene. The chain uses TRBV5-6 and TRBJ1-6; D is perhaps TRBD1 (5 bases). V was trimmed by 1 base and J by 7 bases, leaving 12 bases between them. The CDR3 covers 15 residues. The germline gives CDR1 SGHDT, CDR2 YYEEEE. The part of the CDR3 DNA that was read is TGTGCCAGCAGCTTGTTGGGGCCCCGCAATTCACCC. This translates into CASSLLGPRNSP. The complete CDR3 protein is CASSLLGPRNSPLHF.

Comments on this clone: The read ends 3 residues shy of where the CDR3 ends; the end is completed using the germline J gene. This sequence joins TRBV6-2 or TRBV6-3 and TRBJ2-3; D unclear. The V and J ends lost 6 bases and 1 base respectively, with 14 bases between them. The CDR3 is made up of 15 amino acids. Germline V lookup: CDR1 MNHEY, CDR2 SVGEGT. CDR3 DNA, as far as it was read: TGTGCCAGCAGCCAATTAGTCCAAGGCACAGATACG. Translation: CASSQLVQGTDT. The full CDR3 sequence reads CASSQLVQGTDTQYF.

Turning to this clone: The read gets to within 3 residues of the CDR3 end, and the germline J gene fills in the rest. This chain connects TRBV19 to TRBJ1-6, with 9 bases identical to TRBD1. V lost 7 bases to trimming and J lost 7 bases; unmatched junction nucleotides: 5. The CDR3 loop spans 14 amino acids. In germline, CDR1 is LNHDA, CDR2 SQIVND (reference sequence). CDR3 residues: CASTETGGNSPLHF. CDR3 DNA (partial): TGTGCCAGTACCGAGACAGGGGGAAATTCACCC.

As regards this clone: The CDR3 end lies 3 residues beyond the end of the read and is filled in from the germline J gene. The rearrangement uses TRBV7-9 and TRBJ1-1; TRBD1 matches 7 bases. V dropped 1 base and J dropped 1; count of bases not matched to a gene: 3. The CDR3 loop spans 15 amino acids. CDR1 and CDR2 from the germline V gene are SEHNR and FQNEAQ (reference sequence). The sequenced CDR3 bases are TGTGCCAGCAGCTTAGGGCAGGGGGGGAACACTGAA. This encodes CASSLGQGGNTE. Given in full, the CDR3 is CASSLGQGGNTEAFF.

In regard to this clone: The CDR3 end is not reached by the read, which stops 3 residues before it; the germline J gene fills it in. The V gene is TRBV6-1, the J gene TRBJ2-1, with 8 bases identical to TRBD2. From germline, CDR1 is MNHNS and CDR2 SASEGT. The CDR3 extends over 14 amino acids. With 3 bases clipped from V and 8 bases from J, the junction kept 6 bases outside the gene matches. The part of the CDR3 DNA that was read is TGTGCCAGCAGTGATGTAGCGGGGTTGTATGAG. Translating gives CASSDVAGLYE. The entire CDR3 protein reads CASSDVAGLYEQFF.

With regard to this clone: The read terminates 3 residues before the CDR3 end, so the remaining end is supplied by the germline J gene. The chain recombines TRBV6-2 or TRBV6-3 with TRBJ1-2; 9 nucleotides align to TRBD1. CDR1 and CDR2 from the germline V gene are MNHEY and SVGEGT. The J segment lost 4 bases and the V segment lost 0 bases, leaving 3 bases of the junction unmatched. This CDR3 has 15 amino acids. CDR3 DNA (partial): TGTGCCAGCAGTTACTCAACAGGGGGCGGCTATGGC. The encoded protein is CASSYSTGGGYG. In full, the CDR3 is CASSYSTGGGYGYTF.

The CDR3 sequence is CASSGPGQTDEQFF. The DNA read from the CDR3 is TGTGCCAGCAGCGGACCGGGACAGACGGATGAG. J is TRBJ2-1 and V is TRBV7-9; 7 bases match TRBD1. The read stops 3 residues short of the end of the CDR3; the missing end is completed from the germline J gene. With 5 bases clipped from V and 8 bases from J, the junction kept 9 bases outside the gene matches. The germline V gene has CDR1 SEHNR and CDR2 FQNEAQ (reference sequence). The CDR3 extends over 14 amino acids.

The CDR3 loop is CASSITAYQPQHF. The sequenced part of the CDR3 DNA is TGTGCCAGTAGTATAACAGCCTATCAGCCC. The V gene is TRBV19, the J gene TRBJ1-5; D gene uncertain. The sequence runs out 3 residues before the end of the CDR3; the remainder is reconstructed from the germline J gene. V lost 2 bases to trimming and J lost 5 bases, with 7 bases between them. The CDR3 spans 13 residues. The germline V gene encodes CDR1 LNHDA and CDR2 SQIVND (reference sequence).

Incomplete CDR3 DNA: TGTGCCAGCAGCTTAGGAGTCAGTAATTCACCC. Its protein product is CASSLGVSNSP. The entire CDR3 sequence reads CASSLGVSNSPLHF. The chain links TRBV11-2 to TRBJ1-6; no clear D gene. Sequencing ends 3 residues short of the CDR3 end; the germline J gene provides the rest. The ends were cut back, 1 base at V and 6 bases at J, with 7 bases in the middle. Germline V gives CDR1 SGHAT, CDR2 FQNNGV. The CDR3 is 14 residues long.

As to this clone: The CDR3 end lies 3 residues beyond the end of the read and is filled in from the germline J gene. V is TRBV2 and J is TRBJ2-2, with D perhaps TRBD1 (6 bases). This CDR3 is 13 amino acids long. The germline CDR1 and CDR2 sequences are SNHLY and FYNNEI. Trimming cost V 2 bases and J 6 bases, with 7 bases left between them. The chain's CDR3 is CASSESGAGELFF. The sequenced CDR3 bases are TGTGCCAGCAGTGAATCAGGGGCCGGGGAG.

In regard to this clone: One end of the junction varies from germline; a read error may be responsible. The CDR3 loop is CASSQDSSPNSPLHF. The DNA read from the CDR3 is TGCGCCAGCAGCCAAGATAGTTCGCCTAATTCACCC. The rearrangement joins TRBV4-2 to TRBJ1-6, with no clear D. The CDR3 is cut off 3 residues early in the read; its end comes from the germline J gene. This CDR3 contains 15 residues. Germline CDR1 reads LGHNA; CDR2 reads YNFKEQ.

For this clone: From the germline J gene comes the end of the CDR3, since the read stops 3 residues before it. The chain carries TRBV5-1 and TRBJ2-5; TRBD2 is a possible D gene (5 bases). CDR3 length equals 16 residues. Trimming shortened V by 6 bases and J by 5 bases, and 23 bases separated the two germline ends. CDR1 is SGHRS, CDR2 YFSETQ, per germline. The CDR3 DNA, read in part, is TGCGCCAGCACCCCGACCAGGTGGGCCGGAGGTGAGACC. This codes for CASTPTRWAGGET. The CDR3 as a whole reads CASTPTRWAGGETQYF.

A remark on this clone: Read coverage stops 3 residues before the CDR3 terminus; the germline J gene supplies the remainder. J is TRBJ2-7 and V is TRBV28, with 9 positions matching TRBD1. The CDR3 contains 14 residues. Trimming at V came to 4 bases and at J to 4 bases, leaving 5 bases not matched to a gene. Looked up from germline, CDR1 is MDHEN and CDR2 is SYDVKM. The covered CDR3 bases are TGTGCCAGCAGTTCCCGGGACAGGGCTTACGAG. This encodes CASSSRDRAYE. The whole CDR3 sequence reads CASSSRDRAYEQYF.

Considering frequency, this clone is medium-sized (0.01 to 0.1%). Sequencing ends 3 residues short of the CDR3 end; the germline J gene provides the rest. The chain uses TRBV19 and TRBJ2-3, with D possibly matching TRBD2 (6 bases). The CDR3 extends over 16 amino acids. Trimming took off 4 bases at V and 2 bases at J, with 16 bases between the two ends. CDR1 is LNHDA, CDR2 SQIVND, per germline (reference sequence). The sequenced part of the CDR3 DNA is TGTGCCAGTAGTACCCGAGCGGGCACTACCACAGATACG. Protein sequence: CASSTRAGTTTDT. The whole CDR3 sequence reads CASSTRAGTTTDTQYF.

The sequenced part of the CDR3 DNA is TGTGCCAGCAGCATCGGACAGTTCACTGAA. Protein sequence: CASSIGQFTE. The full CDR3 protein reads CASSIGQFTEAFF. The chain recombines TRBV7-9 with TRBJ1-1; D is perhaps TRBD1 (6 bases). The read finishes 3 residues shy of the CDR3 end, and the germline J gene is used to complete it. This CDR3 contains 13 residues. CDR1 SEHNR and CDR2 FQNEAQ come from the germline V gene (reference sequence). The V end lost 5 bases, the J end lost 4 bases, and 11 bases lay between the germline ends.

A note on this clone: The sequenced fragment ends 3 residues before the CDR3 boundary, so the rest is inferred from the germline J gene. The chain couples TRBV10-3 to TRBJ1-2, with 7 bases identical to TRBD1. Germline CDR1 is ENHRY and CDR2 is SYGVKD. The CDR3 runs to 13 residues. This CDR3 reads CAIISQGGSSYTF. The CDR3 bases that were read are TGTGCCATCATTAGTCAGGGGGGTTCGAGC.

About this clone: The junction does not match germline at one end; this may be a read error. The sample has other DNA sequences that encode this CDR3 too. The sequenced part of the CDR3 DNA is TGTGCCAGCAGCTACGGAGGGGACACTGGAAACACG. Translation: CASSYGGDTGNT. The whole CDR3 protein reads CASSYGGDTGNTIYF. The rearrangement joins TRBV7-2 to TRBJ1-3, with a weak D call TRBD1 (6 bases). The read ends 3 residues before the CDR3 terminus; that terminus is restored from the germline J gene. Per the germline V gene, CDR1 is SGHTA and CDR2 is FQGNSA. The CDR3 has 15 residues.